A single sample gave rise to the 4 T cell receptor beta chains below, sequenced in a study of spatial heterogeneity in lung cancer. A single record per CDR3 protein comes from TCRdb applying MiXCR to the 5' RACE reads. The table has 90,000 or so distinct CDR3 sequences, roughly 10% seen once. Time point noted: sample taken at primary tumor resection. Whole RNA from tumor, nontumor lung or frozen PBMC was sequenced unsorted. Sequenced here: PBMCs, sampled at surgery. All receptors derive from a male donor with early-stage non-small cell lung cancer.

The rearrangement uses TRBV30 and TRBJ1-2; D remains ambiguous. CDR1 and CDR2 from the germline V gene are GTSNPN and SVGIG (reference sequence). V was pared by 5 bases and J by 8 bases, with 15 bases between. This CDR3 is 12 amino acids long. The CDR3 reads CAWHSTTGGYTF. As DNA, the CDR3 is TGTGCCTGGCACTCAACTACGGGAGGCTACACCTTC.

The table lists this clonotype with many counts. V usage is TRBV20-1 and J usage is TRBJ2-1; D call uncertain. This CDR3 contains 12 residues. Germline-derived CDR1 and CDR2 are DFQATT and SNEGSKA (reference sequence). V was cut by 5 bases and J by 6 bases, with 11 bases left in between. The CDR3 DNA reads as TGCAGTGCTGGGCCTTCAAGCAATGAGCAGTTCTTC. This translates into CSAGPSSNEQFF.

The table lists this clonotype with many counts. The chain employs TRBV3-1 and TRBJ1-1, with D unresolved. The CDR3 runs to 14 residues. V was shortened by 1 base and J by 0 bases, with 6 bases between the two germline ends. Germline V gives CDR1 LGHDT, CDR2 YNNKEL (reference sequence). Here the CDR3 reads CASSQVQMNTEAFF. The CDR3 nucleotides read TGTGCCAGCAGCCAAGTTCAGATGAACACTGAAGCTTTCTTT.

The sample holds a few counts of this clonotype. CDR3 sequence reads: CASSRLRDDNQPQHF. CDR3 nucleotide sequence: TGTGCCAGCAGCCGCCTCAGGGATGACAATCAGCCCCAGCATTTT. The chain couples TRBV7-2 to TRBJ1-5, with D maybe TRBD1 (5 bases). This CDR3 is built from 15 residues. V was shortened by 5 bases and J by 3 bases, with 14 bases between the two germline ends. Per germline, CDR1 SGHTA and CDR2 FQGNSA.